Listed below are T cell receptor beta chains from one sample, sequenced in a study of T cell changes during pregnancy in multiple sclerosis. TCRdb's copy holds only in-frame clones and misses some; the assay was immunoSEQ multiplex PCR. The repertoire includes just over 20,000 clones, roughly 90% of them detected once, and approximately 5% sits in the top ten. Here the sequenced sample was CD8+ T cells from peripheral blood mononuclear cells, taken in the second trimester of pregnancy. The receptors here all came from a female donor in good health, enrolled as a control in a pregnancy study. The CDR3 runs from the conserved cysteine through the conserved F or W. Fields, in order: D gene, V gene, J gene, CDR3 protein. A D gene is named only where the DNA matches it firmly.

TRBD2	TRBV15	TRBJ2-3	CATAKREYPDTQYF
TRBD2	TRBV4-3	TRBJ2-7	CASSQVLAASYEQYF
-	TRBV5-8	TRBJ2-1	CASTPRRQNYNEQFF
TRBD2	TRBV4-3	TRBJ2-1	CASSQDLPGTSGSYEQFF
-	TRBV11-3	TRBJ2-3	CASSFDRITDTQYF
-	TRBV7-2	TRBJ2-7	CASMEGSYEQYF
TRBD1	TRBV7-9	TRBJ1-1	CASSFGPGQGEAFF
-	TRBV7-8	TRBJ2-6	CASSLTRTDPSGANVLTF
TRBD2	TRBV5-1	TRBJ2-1	CASSLSGIRNEQFF
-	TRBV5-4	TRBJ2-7	CASSRDSTPYEQYF
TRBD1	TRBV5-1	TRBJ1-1	CASSPGQGRNTEAFF
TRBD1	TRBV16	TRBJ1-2	CATLPGQGHGYTF
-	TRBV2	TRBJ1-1	CASRTDRNTEAFF
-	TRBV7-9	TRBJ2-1	CASSLAVASYNEQFF
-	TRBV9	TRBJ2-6	CASSVETSSSGANVLTF
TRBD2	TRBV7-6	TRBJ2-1	CASSLKLAGAYNEQFF
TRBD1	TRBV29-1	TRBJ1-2	CSGRGQGRGYTF
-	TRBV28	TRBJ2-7	CASSRVFSLSYEQYF
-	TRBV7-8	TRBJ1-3	CASSFTRPGEGNTIYF
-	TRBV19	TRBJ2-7	CASSILPRGGSYEQYF
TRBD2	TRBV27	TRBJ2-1	CASRRLAGPSSYNEQFF
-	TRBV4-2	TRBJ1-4	CASSFRVENEKLFF
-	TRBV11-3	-	CASSGTRTTREQYF
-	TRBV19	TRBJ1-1	CASLLPGGTEAFF
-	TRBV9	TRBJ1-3	CASSVAGRVSGNTIYF
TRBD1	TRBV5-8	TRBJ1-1	CASTLGQGLSEAFF
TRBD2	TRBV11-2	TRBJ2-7	CASSAIAGGYYEQYF
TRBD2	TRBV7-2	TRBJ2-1	CASSARDYSNEQFF
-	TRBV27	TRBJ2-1	CASSGRGRLEQFF
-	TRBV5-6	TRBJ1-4	CASSPGGATNEKLFF
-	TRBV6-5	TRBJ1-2	CASSLSTEGYTF
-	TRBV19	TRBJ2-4	CASSSRSSDIQYF
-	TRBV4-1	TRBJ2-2	CATTATGELFF
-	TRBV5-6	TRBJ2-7	CASTFSRPYEQYF
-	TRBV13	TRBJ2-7	CASSSAEGGHSSYEQYF
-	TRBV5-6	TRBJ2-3	CASSLAGSADTQYF
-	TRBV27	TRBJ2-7	CASSLSVGAGGEQYF
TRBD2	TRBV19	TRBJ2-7	CASKVQLAGGSYEQYF
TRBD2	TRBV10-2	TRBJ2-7	CASSFPGTPNSGSNSYEQYF
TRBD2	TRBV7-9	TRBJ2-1	CASSLTIQRDYNEQFF
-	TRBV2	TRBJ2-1	CAGGINYNEQFF
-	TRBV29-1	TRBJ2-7	CSARKNRVGSYEQYF
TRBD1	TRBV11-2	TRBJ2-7	CASSLTGGAPYYEQYF
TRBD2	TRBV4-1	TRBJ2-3	CASSQEVPAGSTDTQYF
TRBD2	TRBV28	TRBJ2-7	CASSFLAGEPQYF
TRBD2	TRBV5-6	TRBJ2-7	CASSVLAGDTYEQYF
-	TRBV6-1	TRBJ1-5	CASSVTGNQPQHF
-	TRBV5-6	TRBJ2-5	CASSFRGQGWEETQYF
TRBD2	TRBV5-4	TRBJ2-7	CASSQGLAGGYEQYF